This entry lists 10 T cell receptor beta chains sequenced from one sample in a study of PD-1 blockade in classical Hodgkin lymphoma. Repertoires were generated with immunoSEQ multiplex PCR, while TCRdb's copy carries only in-frame clones and drops some. The sample lists approximately 41,000 clones, 85% to 90% occurring once. The patients all showed relapse after autologous stem cell transplantation, while their brentuximab vedotin exposure varied. Sequenced here: peripheral blood mononuclear cells (PBMCs), sampled before the second cycle of nivolumab. Receptor source: a human donor with classical Hodgkin lymphoma.

The chain joins TRBV6-5 to TRBJ1-4, with a tentative D call TRBD1 (6 bases). This CDR3 comprises 15 residues. V was clipped by 5 bases and J by 4 bases, with 14 bases between them. The V gene's germline CDR1 is MNHEY and CDR2 SVGAGI. The CDR3 reads CASSRGGAGNEKLFF. DNA for the CDR3: TGTGCCAGCAGTCGCGGGGGGGCAGGTAATGAAAAACTGTTTTTT.

The chain uses TRBV19 and TRBJ1-5; 8 bases fit TRBD1. The CDR3 is 16 residues long. Trimming cost V 3 bases and J 7 bases; bases outside gene matches: 11. Germline V CDR1 and CDR2: LNHDA, SQIVND (reference sequence). CDR3 residues: CASSILGATGAQPQHF. CDR3 coding DNA: TGTGCCAGTAGTATCCTCGGGGCGACAGGGGCACAGCCCCAGCATTTT.

The rearrangement links TRBV2 to TRBJ1-2; perhaps TRBD1 as D (6 bases). CDR1 is SNHLY, CDR2 FYNNEI, per germline. The CDR3 spans 14 residues. Trimming took 8 bases from V and 3 from J, leaving 16 bases between them. CDR3 bases: TGTGCCAGCTCGCCGGCAGGGGCCTACTATGGCTACACCTTC. Protein: CASSPAGAYYGYTF.

The rearrangement joins TRBV2 to TRBJ2-3, with 12 bases aligning to TRBD1. Unmatched junction bases numbered 12, after V lost 7 bases and J lost 4 bases. Germline V lookup: CDR1 SNHLY, CDR2 FYNNEI. The CDR3 is 17 amino acids. The CDR3 spells CASKGQGAREFADTQYF. The CDR3 nucleotides are TGTGCCAGCAAGGGACAGGGGGCCAGAGAGTTTGCAGATACGCAGTATTTT. Based on the CDR3 plus reference TRBV2 and TRBJ2-3, the full variable domain is EPEVTQTPSHQVTQMGQEVILRCVPISNHLYFYWYRQILGQKVEFLVSFYNNEISEKSEIFDDQFSVERPDGSNFTLKIRSTKLEDSAMYFCASKGQGAREFADTQYFGPGTRLTVL.

The chain recombines TRBV27 with TRBJ2-1, with TRBD2 matching over 8 bases. J gave up 7 bases and V 5 bases, and 7 bases lay outside the gene matches. CDR1 is MNHEY, CDR2 SMNVEV, per germline (reference sequence). This CDR3 is 14 amino acids long. DNA of the CDR3: TGTGCCAGCAGTCCTTTAGCGGGAAGGAATGAGCAGTTCTTC. The encoded protein is CASSPLAGRNEQFF.

The V gene is TRBV13, the J gene TRBJ2-2; possible D gene TRBD2, 6 bases. The V and J ends lost 6 bases and 0 bases respectively, with 14 bases between them. Germline V lookup: CDR1 PRHDT, CDR2 FYEKMQ (reference sequence). This CDR3 has 16 amino acids. CDR3 in amino acids: CASRARERANTGELFF. In nucleotides, the CDR3 is TGTGCCAGCAGGGCCAGGGAGCGGGCGAACACCGGGGAGCTGTTTTTT.

The CDR3 coding sequence is TGTGCCAGCAGCCAATGGGGGAGGGTCGGGGCCAACGTCCTGACTTTC. Residues: CASSQWGRVGANVLTF. This chain joins TRBV4-2 and TRBJ2-6; 7 nucleotides line up with TRBD2. V lost 2 bases to trimming and J lost 4 bases; unmatched junction nucleotides: 5. The CDR3 sequence is 16 residues long. Germline V CDR1 and CDR2: LGHNA, YNFKEQ.

The J gene is TRBJ2-3, the V gene TRBV27, with D perhaps matching TRBD1 (5 bases). The CDR3 is made up of 13 amino acids. Trimming took 4 bases from V and 2 from J, leaving 7 bases between them. From germline, CDR1 is MNHEY and CDR2 SMNVEV (reference sequence). The CDR3 loop reads CASSYRPTDTQYF. CDR3 DNA: TGTGCCAGCAGTTACAGGCCCACAGATACGCAGTATTTT.

The chain combines TRBV28 with TRBJ1-6; D perhaps matches TRBD1 (6 bases). The CDR3 covers 15 residues. The germline V and J ends were trimmed by 6 bases and 4 bases, with 13 bases remaining between them. The germline CDR1 and CDR2 sequences are MDHEN and SYDVKM. The CDR3 DNA reads as TGTGCCAGCAGCCCAGGGGAGACTTATAATTCACCCCTCCACTTT. Amino acid sequence: CASSPGETYNSPLHF.

The chain is built from TRBV14 and TRBJ2-3; 10 bases fit TRBD2. The CDR3 runs 19 residues. The V gene's germline CDR1 is SGHDN and CDR2 FVKESK. Trimming removed 0 bases from V and 0 bases from J; junction bases left unmatched: 9. CDR3 DNA: TGTGCCAGCAGCCAAGATTCCCTCATACTAGCGGGGAGCACAGATACGCAGTATTTT. It specifies CASSQDSLILAGSTDTQYF.